The next 32 T cell receptor beta chains were all read from a single sample in a study of T cell responses to AZD1222 COVID-19 vaccine. Clones were read by immunoSEQ multiplex PCR, and TCRdb kept only the in-frame ones, dropping some. The data contain about 86,000 clones, around nine tenths of them singletons. The material was peripheral blood, obtained 28 days after the second AZD1222 dose. These receptors were collected from an adult who received the AZD1222 COVID-19 vaccine.

V is TRBV4-3 and J is TRBJ2-7; D is perhaps TRBD1 (6 bases). Trimming removed 1 base at V and 7 bases at J, with 11 bases between. The CDR3 sequence is 13 residues long. CDR1 LGHNA and CDR2 YSLEER come from the germline V gene. The CDR3 loop reads CASSQAQGREQYF. In DNA, the CDR3 is TGCGCCAGCAGCCAAGCCCAGGGGCGGGAGCAGTACTTC.

The genes are TRBV3-1 (or the pseudogene TRBV3-2) and TRBJ2-2, with D hard to call. Germline values: CDR1 LGHDT, CDR2 YNNKEL (reference sequence). The V end was cut by 1 base, the J end by 7 bases, with 10 bases between. The CDR3 loop spans 14 amino acids. CDR3 protein: CASSQGEWVGELFF. The CDR3 DNA sequence: TGTGCCAGCAGCCAAGGCGAATGGGTCGGGGAGCTGTTTTTT.

V and J are TRBV6-5 and TRBJ1-3, with D uncertain. Trimming took off 5 bases at V and 0 bases at J, with 11 bases between the two ends. Germline V gene lookup returns CDR1 MNHEY and CDR2 SVGAGI. CDR3 length equals 15 residues. CDR3 bases: TGTGCCAGCAGTAATACACCTTCCTCTGGAAACACCATATATTTT. It is translated as CASSNTPSSGNTIYF.

The genes are TRBV12-2 and TRBJ2-7; the listed D gene, TRBD2, was not tested against the DNA. TRBV12-2 corresponds to a pseudogene. The CDR3 is made up of 21 amino acids. CDR3 amino acids: CASRQALHGTSGRTKSYEQYV. CDR3 bases: TGTGCAAGTCGCCAGGCTCTGCATGGGACTAGCGGGCGAACGAAATCCTACGAGCAGTACGTC.

The V gene is TRBV28, the J gene TRBJ2-7; the match to TRBD2 covers 11 bases. This CDR3 is 16 amino acids long. V shed 6 bases and J 2 bases; nucleotides not matched to a gene: 9. Germline CDR1 is MDHEN and CDR2 is SYDVKM. The CDR3 loop reads CASSPPTSGATYEQYF. CDR3 DNA sequence: TGTGCCAGCAGCCCGCCGACTAGCGGGGCCACCTACGAGCAGTACTTC.

Only a few counts were recorded for this clone. This chain links TRBV24-1 with TRBJ1-4; 9 bases map to TRBD1. V was clipped by 9 bases and J by 8 bases; unmatched bases: 12. The CDR3 runs to 15 residues. Germline assignment: CDR1 KGHDR and CDR2 SFDVKD. In DNA, the CDR3 is TGTGCCACCCGACTTACAGGGGGCCTTCGGGAAAAACTGTTTTTT. Translating gives CATRLTGGLREKLFF.

The chain couples TRBV6-4 to TRBJ1-2; D unclear. Germline assignment: CDR1 MRHNA and CDR2 SNTAGT. The ends were cut back, 2 bases at V and 3 bases at J, with 7 bases in the middle. CDR3 size: 13 residues. The CDR3 spells CASSDPGYYGYTF. DNA of the CDR3: TGTGCCAGCAGTGACCCGGGATACTATGGCTACACCTTC.

This rearrangement joins TRBV7-3 to TRBJ1-6; 8 bases match TRBD1. Germline V gene lookup returns CDR1 SGHTA and CDR2 FQGTGA. The ends lost 3 bases at V and 9 bases at J; junction bases unmatched: 4. The CDR3 contains 14 residues. The CDR3 is CASSLAGTGSPLHF. The CDR3 DNA reads as TGTGCCAGCAGCTTGGCCGGGACAGGTTCACCCCTCCACTTT. Based on the CDR3 plus reference TRBV7-3 and TRBJ1-6, the full variable domain is GAGVSQTPSNKVTEKGKYVELRCDPISGHTALYWYRQSLGQGPEFLIYFQGTGAADDSGLPNDRFFAVRPEGSVSTLKIQRTERGDSAVYLCASSLAGTGSPLHFGNGTRLTVT.

V gene TRBV27 combines with J gene TRBJ1-6; D unresolved. V lost 7 bases to trimming and J lost 9 bases, with 13 bases between them. Germline V gives CDR1 MNHEY, CDR2 SMNVEV (reference sequence). The CDR3 runs 13 residues. The CDR3 loop reads CASMYRAASPLHF. The DNA of the CDR3 is TGTGCCAGCATGTATAGGGCAGCTTCACCCCTCCACTTT.

In its sample, this clone was seen once. The rearrangement uses TRBV5-4 and TRBJ2-1, with D possibly being TRBD1 or TRBD2 (5 bases each). Trimming took off 2 bases at V and 9 bases at J, with 12 bases between the two ends. Per the germline V gene, CDR1 is SGHNT and CDR2 is YYREEE (reference sequence). The CDR3 covers 13 residues. The CDR3 DNA reads TGTGCCAGCAGCTTTGGGGGTTTGGGTGAGCAGTTCTTC. Amino acid sequence: CASSFGGLGEQFF. The variable domain in full, with the rest retrieved from reference TRBV5-4 and TRBJ2-1, is ETGVTQSPTHLIKTRGQQVTLRCSSQSGHNTVSWYQQALGQGPQFIFQYYREEENGRGNFPPRFSGLQFPNYSSELNVNALELDDSALYLCASSFGGLGEQFFGPGTRLTVL.

This clone was counted only a few times. CDR3 protein: CATGTGELFF. CDR3 DNA sequence: TGTGCCACCGGGACCGGGGAGCTGTTTTTT. This chain uses TRBV12-3 or TRBV12-4 with TRBJ2-2; no definite D call. V lost 10 bases and J lost 5, with 5 bases in between. The CDR3 is 10 amino acids.

V is TRBV9 and J is TRBJ1-4; D remains unclear. Trimming left V 0 bases short and J 5 bases short, with 17 bases between. The CDR3 is 17 amino acids. Looked up from germline, CDR1 is SGDLS and CDR2 is YYNGEE. In DNA form, the CDR3 reads TGTGCCAGCAGCGTAGGAGGCAGTCCTAGGGCCAATGAAAAACTGTTTTTT. Protein product: CASSVGGSPRANEKLFF.

J is TRBJ2-1 and V is TRBV14; D remains unclear. The germline V gene has CDR1 SGHDN and CDR2 FVKESK. This CDR3 has 18 residues. V lost 0 bases to trimming and J lost 4 bases, with 19 bases between them. CDR3: CASSQDPPGLSEYNEQFF. The CDR3 bases are TGTGCCAGCAGCCAAGATCCCCCCGGGCTCTCCGAGTACAATGAGCAGTTCTTC.

This clone was observed a single time. The chain employs TRBV7-2 and TRBJ2-5; a weak D match, TRBD2 (7 bases). The V end lost 6 bases, the J end lost 4 bases, and 18 bases lay between the germline ends. Germline CDR1 and CDR2: SGHTA and FQGNSA. The CDR3 covers 15 residues. CDR3 in amino acids: CASSPRGASPETQYF. CDR3 bases: TGTGCCAGCAGTCCCCGGGGGGCCTCCCCAGAGACCCAGTACTTC.

The V call is TRBV5-5, the J call TRBJ2-7; 9 nucleotides align to TRBD1. The V segment lost 0 bases and the J segment 3 bases; nucleotides outside the gene matches: 1. The CDR3 is 14 amino acids. Germline CDR1 and CDR2: SGHKS and YYEKEE (reference sequence). CDR3 amino acids: CASSLGQGVYEQYV. The CDR3 DNA sequence: TGTGCCAGCAGCTTGGGACAGGGGGTCTACGAGCAGTACGTC.

The rearrangement uses TRBV29-1 and TRBJ1-5; tentative D call: TRBD1 (6 bases). CDR1 and CDR2 (germline): SQVTM, ANQGSEA. V shed 4 bases and J shed 5 bases, with 15 bases lying between them. CDR3 length equals 14 residues. The CDR3 is CSVGPRGGDQPQHF. In DNA, the CDR3 is TGCAGCGTTGGGCCCAGGGGTGGAGATCAGCCCCAGCATTTT.

The chain is built from TRBV19 and TRBJ1-2; 10 nucleotides align to TRBD1. Per germline, CDR1 LNHDA and CDR2 SQIVND (reference sequence). The V gene end was trimmed by 5 bases and the J gene end by 3 bases; junction bases not matched to a gene: 9. The CDR3 has 16 residues. The CDR3 DNA reads TGTGCCAGTAGTCCCCAAAGGACAGGGGGGCACTATGGCTACACCTTC. Translation: CASSPQRTGGHYGYTF.

The V call is TRBV11-2, the J call TRBJ1-4; D call uncertain. CDR3 length: 14 amino acids. Looked up from germline, CDR1 is SGHAT and CDR2 is FQNNGV. V lost 4 bases to trimming and J lost 3 bases, with 9 bases between them. CDR3 nucleotides: TGTGCCAGCAGCTCTCGGCCGGCTAATGAAAAACTGTTTTTT. This translates into CASSSRPANEKLFF.

The CDR3 nucleotides read TGTGCCAGCAGTTACTCGGCCGGACAGCCTGGAAACACCATATATTTT. This encodes CASSYSAGQPGNTIYF. This rearrangement joins TRBV6-2 or TRBV6-3 to TRBJ1-3; perhaps TRBD1 as D (6 bases). Germline CDR1 reads MNHEY; CDR2 reads SVGEGT. V dropped 0 bases and J dropped 2 bases, with 11 bases sitting between them. The CDR3 has 16 residues.

This clone showed up just once. The rearrangement joins TRBV7-9 to TRBJ1-2; D perhaps matches TRBD1 (5 bases). The germline V gene encodes CDR1 SEHNR and CDR2 FQNEAQ (reference sequence). V was clipped by 4 bases and J by 0 bases, with 6 bases between them. The CDR3 totals 13 residues. The CDR3 region has the DNA TGTGCCAGCAGCTCGACAGCTAACTATGGCTACACCTTC. Translated: CASSSTANYGYTF.

On this clone itself: One junction end disagrees with the germline gene, perhaps due to a read error. This chain links TRBV7-7 with TRBJ2-2; D might be TRBD1 or TRBD2, each matching 5 bases. From germline, CDR1 is SSHAT and CDR2 FNYEAQ (reference sequence). The CDR3 covers 15 residues. Written as DNA, the CDR3 is TGTGCTAGCAGCTTAGCGAGGGGTCAGACCGGGGAGCTGTTTTTT. Its protein is CASSLARGQTGELFF.

The rearrangement links TRBV19 to TRBJ2-5; D gene ambiguous. The CDR3 covers 13 residues. Germline CDR1 and CDR2: LNHDA and SQIVND (reference sequence). V was pared by 3 bases and J by 0 bases, with 5 bases between. The CDR3 sequence is CASSIRNQETQYF. The CDR3 DNA reads as TGTGCCAGTAGTATCCGAAACCAAGAGACCCAGTACTTC.

This rearrangement joins TRBV7-3 to TRBJ2-7; no reliable D call. Germline V gene lookup returns CDR1 SGHTA and CDR2 FQGTGA. The germline V and J ends were trimmed by 8 bases and 7 bases, with 12 bases remaining between them. The CDR3 sequence is 11 residues long. The CDR3 bases are TGTGCCAGCGGATCCGTGTCTGAGCAGTACTTC. Translation: CASGSVSEQYF.

The chain uses TRBV6-5 and TRBJ2-6; 7 bases are a match to TRBD1. In germline, CDR1 is MNHEY, CDR2 SVGAGI. V trimming: 0 bases; J trimming: 2 bases; junction bases outside the gene matches: 1. The CDR3 covers 16 residues. The DNA for the CDR3 is TGTGCCAGCAGTTACTCAGGACAGGCTGGGGCCAACGTCCTGACTTTC. Translation gives CASSYSGQAGANVLTF.

The V gene is TRBV28, the J gene TRBJ1-2; D is unclear. CDR3 length: 10 residues. Between the trimmed V and J ends, which lost 11 bases and 7 bases, there was a span of 11 bases. Germline V gene sequence: CDR1 MDHEN, CDR2 SYDVKM. The CDR3 loop is CAGEQCGYTF. The DNA for the CDR3 is TGTGCCGGGGAACAGTGTGGCTACACCTTC.

This clone was seen just once. The gene calls are TRBV5-6 and TRBJ2-5, with D perhaps matching TRBD1 (6 bases). Germline CDR1 reads SGHDT; CDR2 reads YYEEEE. V was shortened by 0 bases and J by 3 bases, with 9 bases between the two germline ends. CDR3 size: 14 residues. CDR3 sequence reads: CASSLAGQKETQYF. DNA of the CDR3: TGTGCCAGCAGCTTGGCCGGACAGAAAGAGACCCAGTACTTC.

V and J are TRBV11-2 and TRBJ1-1, with a weak D call TRBD1 (6 bases). This CDR3 spans 19 amino acids. CDR1 is SGHAT, CDR2 FQNNGV, per germline. Trimming took off 0 bases at V and 3 bases at J, with 23 bases between the two ends. The CDR3 spells CASSLDRWSYRGSDTEAFF. In DNA, the CDR3 is TGTGCCAGCAGCTTAGACCGATGGTCTTATAGGGGGAGTGACACTGAAGCTTTCTTT. Full variable domain (outside the CDR3, taken from reference TRBV11-2 and TRBJ1-1): EAGVAQSPRYKIIEKRQSVAFWCNPISGHATLYWYQQILGQGPKLLIQFQNNGVVDDSQLPKDRFSAERLKGVDSTLKIQPAKLEDSAVYLCASSLDRWSYRGSDTEAFFGQGTRLTVV.

V is TRBV9 and J is TRBJ2-5, with D perhaps assigned TRBD1 or TRBD2 (6 bases each). The V gene lost 3 bases and the J gene lost 7 bases, with 16 bases spanning the gap. Germline CDR1 and CDR2: SGDLS and YYNGEE. The CDR3 contains 14 residues. CDR3 nucleotide sequence: TGTGCCAGCAGCGCGGGAGAGAGAGGGGGGACCCAGTACTTC. Translation gives CASSAGERGGTQYF.

The rearrangement joins TRBV4-2 to TRBJ2-1; 15 bases are a match to TRBD2. Unmatched junction bases numbered 22, after V lost 1 base and J lost 9 bases. The CDR3 loop spans 22 amino acids. Germline-derived CDR1 and CDR2 are LGHNA and YNFKEQ. This CDR3 is CASSQVRSLGDRGLAGGLEQFF. CDR3 nucleotide sequence: TGTGCCAGCAGCCAAGTTCGGTCGTTGGGAGATCGGGGACTAGCGGGGGGACTTGAGCAGTTCTTC.

The V gene is TRBV6-1, the J gene TRBJ1-6; maybe TRBD1 (5 bases). Germline-derived CDR1 and CDR2 are MNHNS and SASEGT. The CDR3 spans 16 residues. V lost 0 bases to trimming and J lost 10 bases, with 16 bases between them. The CDR3 coding sequence is TGTGCCAGCAGTGAAGCGAGGGGAGTCGGTAGATCACCCCTCCACTTT. The encoded protein is CASSEARGVGRSPLHF.

The V call is TRBV5-8, the J call TRBJ2-7, with 8 positions matching TRBD1. V dropped 2 bases and J dropped 5; count of bases not matched to a gene: 6. There are 14 residues in the CDR3. The germline V gene encodes CDR1 SGHTS and CDR2 YDEGEE. CDR3 protein: CASSFDRGGNEQYF. CDR3 in DNA: TGTGCCAGCAGCTTCGACAGGGGAGGCAACGAGCAGTACTTC. Full variable domain (missing parts from reference TRBV5-8 and TRBJ2-7): EAGVTQSPTHLIKTRGQQATLRCSPISGHTSVYWYQQALGLGLQFLLWYDEGEERNRGNFPPRFSGRQFPNYSSELNVNALELEDSALYLCASSFDRGGNEQYFGPGTRLTVT.

V gene TRBV7-2 combines with J gene TRBJ2-4; the D gene could be TRBD1 or TRBD2 (6 bases each). V was cut by 5 bases and J by 2 bases, with 16 bases left in between. Germline V gene lookup returns CDR1 SGHTA and CDR2 FQGNSA. The CDR3 length is 16 residues. CDR3 sequence reads: CASSDPGAFSKNIQYF. CDR3 sequence (DNA): TGTGCCAGCAGCGATCCGGGGGCCTTTTCCAAAAACATTCAGTACTTC.